The source of this T cell receptor (beta chain) is a study of cytomegalovirus exposure and HLA in healthy donors. General observations from the study: Follow-up analysis found HLA locus-dependent TCR association rates, highest for DRB1 and lowest for HLA-C. In a later analysis, V- and J-gene trimming of beta chains associated with a DCLRE1C missense variant, replicated independently.

The CDR3 totals 16 residues. In germline, CDR1 is SEHNR, CDR2 FQNEAQ (reference sequence). With regard to this clone: Its antigen is as yet unknown. The germline gene is not matched at one end of the junction; a read error may be the cause.

It was with 60 Vbeta and 13 Jbeta primers that the PCR ran. Clones were sequenced by immunoSEQ multiplex PCR, and TCRdb holds only the in-frame ones, with some missing. The data show under 200,000 clones, with around 80% seen just once and around 2% held by the top ten. The J gene is TRBJ1-5, the V gene TRBV7-9, with D perhaps TRBD1 (6 bases). Sequencing was performed on PBMCs. The TCR originated in a man aged 18 to 30 in good health and CMV-seronegative. The CDR3 loop reads CSSSLGDMYGNQPQHF. DNA for the CDR3: TGTTCCAGCAGCTTAGGGGACATGTATGGCAATCAGCCCCAGCATTTT. The full variable domain, completed using reference TRBV7-9 and TRBJ1-5, is DTGVSQNPRHKITKRGQNVTFRCDPISEHNRLYWYRQTLGQGPEFLTYFQNEAQLEKSRLLSDRFSAERPKGSFSTLEIQRTEQGDSAMYLCSSSLGDMYGNQPQHFGDGTRLSIL.